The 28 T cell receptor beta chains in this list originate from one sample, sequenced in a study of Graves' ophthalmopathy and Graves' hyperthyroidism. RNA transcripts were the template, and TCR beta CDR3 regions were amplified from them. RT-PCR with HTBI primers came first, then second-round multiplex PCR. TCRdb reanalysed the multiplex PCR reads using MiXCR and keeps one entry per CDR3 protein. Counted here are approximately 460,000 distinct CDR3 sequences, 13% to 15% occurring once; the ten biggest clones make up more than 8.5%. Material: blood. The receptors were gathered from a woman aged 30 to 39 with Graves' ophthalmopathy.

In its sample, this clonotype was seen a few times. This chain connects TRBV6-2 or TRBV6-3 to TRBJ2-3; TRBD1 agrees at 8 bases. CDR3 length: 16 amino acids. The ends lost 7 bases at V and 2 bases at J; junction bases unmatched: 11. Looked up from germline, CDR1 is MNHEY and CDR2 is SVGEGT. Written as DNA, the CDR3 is TGTGCCAGCACCGCCAGGGGGCCACTAATCACAGATACGCAGTATTTT. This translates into CASTARGPLITDTQYF.

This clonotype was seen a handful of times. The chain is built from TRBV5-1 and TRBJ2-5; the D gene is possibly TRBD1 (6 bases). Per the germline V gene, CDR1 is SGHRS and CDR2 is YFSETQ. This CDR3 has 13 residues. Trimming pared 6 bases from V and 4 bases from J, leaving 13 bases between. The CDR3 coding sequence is TGCGCCAGCACCAATGGGGGCCGAGAGACCCAGTACTTC. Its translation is CASTNGGRETQYF. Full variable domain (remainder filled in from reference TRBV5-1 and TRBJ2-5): KAGVTQTPRYLIKTRGQQVTLSCSPISGHRSVSWYQQTPGQGLQFLFEYFSETQRNKGNFPGRFSGRQFSNSRSEMNVSTLELGDSALYLCASTNGGRETQYFGPGTRLLVL.

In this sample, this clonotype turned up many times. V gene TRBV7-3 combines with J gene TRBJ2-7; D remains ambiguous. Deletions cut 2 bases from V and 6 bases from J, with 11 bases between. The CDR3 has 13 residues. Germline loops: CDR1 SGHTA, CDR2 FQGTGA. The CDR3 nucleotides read TGTGCCAGCAGCTTACGGATTCTCGGCGAGCAGTACTTC. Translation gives CASSLRILGEQYF.

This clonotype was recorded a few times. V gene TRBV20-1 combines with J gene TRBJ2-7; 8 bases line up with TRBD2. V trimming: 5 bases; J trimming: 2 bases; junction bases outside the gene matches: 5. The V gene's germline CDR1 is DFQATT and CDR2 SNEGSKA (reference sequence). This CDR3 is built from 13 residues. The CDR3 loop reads CSAQRGLAYEQYF. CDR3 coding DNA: TGCAGTGCTCAGCGGGGGCTCGCCTACGAGCAGTACTTC.

Here the CDR3 reads CASSYPTGGGNTEAFF. The CDR3 DNA is TGTGCCAGCAGTTACCCTACTGGGGGGGGAAACACTGAAGCTTTCTTT. The rearrangement links TRBV6-5 to TRBJ1-1, with TRBD1 as a possible D gene (5 bases). The germline V gene has CDR1 MNHEY and CDR2 SVGAGI. Trimming pared 2 bases from V and 2 bases from J, leaving 15 bases between. The CDR3 spans 16 residues.

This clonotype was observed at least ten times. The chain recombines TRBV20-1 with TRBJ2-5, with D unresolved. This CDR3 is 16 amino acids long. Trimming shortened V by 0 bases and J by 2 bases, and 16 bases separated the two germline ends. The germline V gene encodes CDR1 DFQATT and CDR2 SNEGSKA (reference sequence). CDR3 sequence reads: CSARDWLAGEQETQYF. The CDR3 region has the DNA TGCAGTGCTAGAGATTGGCTGGCAGGAGAACAAGAGACCCAGTACTTC.

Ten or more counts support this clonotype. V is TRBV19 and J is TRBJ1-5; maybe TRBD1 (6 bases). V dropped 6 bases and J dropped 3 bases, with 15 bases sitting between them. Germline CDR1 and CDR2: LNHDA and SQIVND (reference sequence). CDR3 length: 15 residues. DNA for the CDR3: TGTGCCAGTAGCTTCTCCGGGGGGCACAATCAGCCCCAGCATTTT. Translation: CASSFSGGHNQPQHF.

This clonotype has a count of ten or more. The CDR3 sequence is CASREYRNYGYTF. As DNA, the CDR3 is TGTGCCAGCCGGGAGTACAGGAACTATGGCTACACCTTC. The chain has TRBV2 and TRBJ1-2, with D perhaps TRBD1 (5 bases). Germline CDR1 reads SNHLY; CDR2 reads FYNNEI. CDR3 size: 13 residues. Trimming removed 8 bases from V and 2 bases from J, with 12 bases in between.

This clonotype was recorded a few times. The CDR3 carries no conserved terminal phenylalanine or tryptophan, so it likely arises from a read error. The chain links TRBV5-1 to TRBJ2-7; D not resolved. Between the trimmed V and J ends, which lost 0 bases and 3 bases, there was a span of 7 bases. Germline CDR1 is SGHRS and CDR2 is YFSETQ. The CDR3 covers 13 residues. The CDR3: CASSLDSFYEQYL. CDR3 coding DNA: TGCGCCAGCAGCTTGGACAGCTTCTACGAGCAGTACCTC.

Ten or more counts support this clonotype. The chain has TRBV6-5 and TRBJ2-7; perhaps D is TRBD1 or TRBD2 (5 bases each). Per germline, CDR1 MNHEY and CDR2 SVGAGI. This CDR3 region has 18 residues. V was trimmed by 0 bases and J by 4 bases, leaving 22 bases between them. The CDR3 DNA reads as TGTGCCAGCAGTTACTCCTTCCCTCGGGGCCCCGAACCGTACGAGCAGTACTTC. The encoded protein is CASSYSFPRGPEPYEQYF.

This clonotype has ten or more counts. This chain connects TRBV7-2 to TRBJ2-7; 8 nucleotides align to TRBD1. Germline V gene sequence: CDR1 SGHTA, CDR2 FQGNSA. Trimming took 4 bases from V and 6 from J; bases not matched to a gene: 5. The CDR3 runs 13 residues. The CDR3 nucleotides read TGTGCCAGCAGCTCTGACAGGGGTGGCGAGCAGTACTTC. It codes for CASSSDRGGEQYF.

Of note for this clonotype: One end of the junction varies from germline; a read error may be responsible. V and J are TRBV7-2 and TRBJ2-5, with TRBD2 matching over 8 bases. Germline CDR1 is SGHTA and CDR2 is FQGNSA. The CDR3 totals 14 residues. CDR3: CASSLSGTEETKYF. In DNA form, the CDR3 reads TGTGCCAGCAGCCTTAGCGGGACTGAGGAGACCAAGTACTTC.

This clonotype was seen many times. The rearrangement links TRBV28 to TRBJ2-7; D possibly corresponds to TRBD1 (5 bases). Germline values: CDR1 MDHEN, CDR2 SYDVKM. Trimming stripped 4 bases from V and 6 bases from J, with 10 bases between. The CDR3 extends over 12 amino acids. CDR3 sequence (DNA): TGTGCCAGCAGTTCGCAGGGTGGCGAGCAGTACTTC. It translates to CASSSQGGEQYF.

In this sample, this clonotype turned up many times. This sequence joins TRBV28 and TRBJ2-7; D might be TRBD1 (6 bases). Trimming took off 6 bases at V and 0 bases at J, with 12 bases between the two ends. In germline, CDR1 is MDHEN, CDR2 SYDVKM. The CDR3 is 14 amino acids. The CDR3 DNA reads TGTGCCAGCAGGAACGACAGGAGCTCCTACGAGCAGTACTTC. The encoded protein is CASRNDRSSYEQYF.

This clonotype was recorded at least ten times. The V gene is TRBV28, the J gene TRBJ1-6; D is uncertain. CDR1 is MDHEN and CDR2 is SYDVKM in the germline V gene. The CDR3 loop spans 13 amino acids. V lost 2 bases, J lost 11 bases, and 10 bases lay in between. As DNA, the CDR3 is TGTGCCAGCAGTTTACCGGAGATGGCACCCCTCCACTTT. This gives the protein CASSLPEMAPLHF.

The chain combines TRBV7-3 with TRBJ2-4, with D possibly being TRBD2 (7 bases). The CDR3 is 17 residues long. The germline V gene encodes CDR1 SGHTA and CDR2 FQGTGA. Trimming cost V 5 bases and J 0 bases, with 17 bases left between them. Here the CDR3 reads CASSPRGGRGAKNIQYF. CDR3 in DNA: TGTGCCAGCAGCCCTAGGGGGGGGCGAGGAGCCAAAAACATTCAGTACTTC.

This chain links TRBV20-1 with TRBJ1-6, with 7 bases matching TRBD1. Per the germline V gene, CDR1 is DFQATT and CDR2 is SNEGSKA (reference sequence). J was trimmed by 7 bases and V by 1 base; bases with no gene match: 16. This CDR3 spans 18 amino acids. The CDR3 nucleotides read TGCAGTGCTAGAGCTCGTCCCCCTTTCGACAGGGACAATTCACCCCTCCACTTT. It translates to CSARARPPFDRDNSPLHF.

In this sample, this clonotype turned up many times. The DNA for the CDR3 is TGTGCCAGCAGCTCCGGACACTCCGTGAACTATGGCTACACCTTC. It yields the protein CASSSGHSVNYGYTF. The V and J genes are TRBV11-2 and TRBJ1-2, with a possible D match to TRBD1 (5 bases). Germline CDR1 reads SGHAT; CDR2 reads FQNNGV. This CDR3 is built from 15 residues. V lost 4 bases and J lost 2, with 14 bases in between.

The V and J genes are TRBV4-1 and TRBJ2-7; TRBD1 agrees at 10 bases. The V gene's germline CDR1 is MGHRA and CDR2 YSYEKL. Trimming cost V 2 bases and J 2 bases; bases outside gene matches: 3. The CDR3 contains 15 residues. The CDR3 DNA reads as TGCGCCAGCAGCCAAAGACAGGGGGCCACCTACGAGCAGTACTTC. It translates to CASSQRQGATYEQYF.

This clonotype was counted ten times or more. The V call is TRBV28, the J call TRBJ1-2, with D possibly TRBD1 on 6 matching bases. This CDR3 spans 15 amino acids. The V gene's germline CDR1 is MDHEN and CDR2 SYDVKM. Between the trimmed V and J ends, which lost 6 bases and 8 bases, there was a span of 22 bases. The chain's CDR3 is CASSHAAAGELGYTF. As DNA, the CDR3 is TGTGCCAGCAGCCATGCCGCGGCAGGGGAGTTGGGCTACACCTTC.

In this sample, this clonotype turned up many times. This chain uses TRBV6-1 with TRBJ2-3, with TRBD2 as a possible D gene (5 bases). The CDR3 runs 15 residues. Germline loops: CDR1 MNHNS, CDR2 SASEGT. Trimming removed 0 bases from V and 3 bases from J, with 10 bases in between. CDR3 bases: TGTGCCAGCAGTGAAGCGGAGGACGGGACAGATACGCAGTATTTT. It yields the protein CASSEAEDGTDTQYF.

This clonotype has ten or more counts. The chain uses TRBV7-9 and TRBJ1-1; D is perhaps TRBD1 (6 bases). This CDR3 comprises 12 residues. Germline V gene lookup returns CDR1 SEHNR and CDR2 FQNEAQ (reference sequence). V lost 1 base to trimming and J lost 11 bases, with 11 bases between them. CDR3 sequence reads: CASSLDAGDAFF. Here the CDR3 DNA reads TGTGCCAGCAGCTTAGATGCAGGGGATGCTTTCTTT.

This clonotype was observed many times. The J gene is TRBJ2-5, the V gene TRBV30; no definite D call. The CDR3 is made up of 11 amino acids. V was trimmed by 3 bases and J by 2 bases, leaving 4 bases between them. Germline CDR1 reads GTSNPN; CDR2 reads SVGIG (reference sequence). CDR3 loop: CAWSLQETQYF. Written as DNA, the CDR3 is TGTGCCTGGAGCCTTCAAGAGACCCAGTACTTC.

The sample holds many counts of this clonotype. CDR3 bases: TGTGCCAGCAGTTTAAGTGTGGGAGGGGTAAGAGAGACCCAGTACTTC. The encoded protein is CASSLSVGGVRETQYF. The chain employs TRBV28 and TRBJ2-5, with 7 bases identical to TRBD2. Germline assignment: CDR1 MDHEN and CDR2 SYDVKM. The CDR3 extends over 16 amino acids. V was clipped by 2 bases and J by 4 bases; unmatched bases: 10. The full variable domain, rest sourced from reference TRBV28 and TRBJ2-5, is DVKVTQSSRYLVKRTGEKVFLECVQDMDHENMFWYRQDPGLGLRLIYFSYDVKMKEKGDIPEGYSVSREKKERFSLILESASTNQTSMYLCASSLSVGGVRETQYFGPGTRLLVL.

CDR3 protein: CASSPQGPGSYF. The CDR3 DNA sequence: TGTGCCAGCAGCCCACAGGGACCAGGCTCCTACTTC. The J gene is TRBJ2-4, the V gene TRBV7-2; D may be TRBD1 (6 bases). Trimming shortened V by 5 bases and J by 16 bases, and 18 bases separated the two germline ends. Germline V lookup: CDR1 SGHTA, CDR2 FQGNSA. The CDR3 runs 12 residues.

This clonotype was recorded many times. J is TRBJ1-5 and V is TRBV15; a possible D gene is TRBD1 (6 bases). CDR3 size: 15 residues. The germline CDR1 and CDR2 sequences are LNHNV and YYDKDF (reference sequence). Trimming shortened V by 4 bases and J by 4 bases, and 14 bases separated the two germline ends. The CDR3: CATSNGPGANQPQHF. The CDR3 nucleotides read TGTGCCACCAGCAACGGTCCAGGGGCTAATCAGCCCCAGCATTTT.

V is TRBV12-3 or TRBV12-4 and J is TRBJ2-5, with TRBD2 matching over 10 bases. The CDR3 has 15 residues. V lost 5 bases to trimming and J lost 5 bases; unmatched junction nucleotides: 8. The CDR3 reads CASSGSGGNGETQYF. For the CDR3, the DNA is TGTGCCAGCAGTGGTAGCGGGGGGAACGGGGAGACCCAGTACTTC.

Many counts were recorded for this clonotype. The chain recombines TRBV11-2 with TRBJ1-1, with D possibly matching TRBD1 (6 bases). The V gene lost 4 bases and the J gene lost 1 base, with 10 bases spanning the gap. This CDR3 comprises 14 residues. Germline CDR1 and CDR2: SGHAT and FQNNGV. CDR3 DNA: TGTGCCAGCAGCTCGGGACATCCGAACACTGAAGCTTTCTTT. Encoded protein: CASSSGHPNTEAFF.